This T cell receptor beta chain was sequenced for a study of glioma-infiltrating T cells (dated by TCRdb to the mid-2010s). About the investigation overall: Sequencing of TCR alpha- and beta-chain repertoires was performed on glioma tissue, on non-neoplastic brain tissue, and on matched peripheral blood mononuclear cells. The paired cohort was made up of three low-grade glioma patients, seven to nine primary glioblastoma patients and three non-glioma patients who contributed non-neoplastic brain tissue. To measure divergence between tissue and blood T-cell populations, each tissue-infiltrating repertoire was compared with the peripheral blood repertoire of the same patient.

CDR3 length: 15 amino acids, cysteine to phenylalanine. Just the 45-base CDR3 DNA is kept, in frame starting at base 1. The junction shows trimming of 6 bases on V and 0 bases on J, plus 11 bases between the germline ends. Based on the germline V gene, the CDR1 and CDR2 sequences are SGHTA and FQGTGA. Of note for this clonotype: This clone's antigen is unknown. No much larger clonotype is one base removed from it; base qualities were not supplied.

Summary of the overall study and its limitations: Very few CDR3 sequences were found to be shared between tissue and blood, and this scarcity was attributed to high CDR3 diversity and limited sampling. VJ-independent divergence between tissue and blood was below expectation in non-neoplastic patients but above expectation in all gliomas, especially low-grade gliomas. The group comparisons were based on small numbers of patients: three non-neoplastic, three low-grade glioma and several glioblastoma patients.

TCR alpha and beta CDR3 regions were amplified with the iRepertoire nested amplicon-rescue multiplex PCR (arm-PCR) platform from RNA. For one-step reverse transcription and amplification, about 95-450 ng of tissue mRNA or PBMC total RNA was used as input. After bead purification, a secondary multiplex PCR added Illumina adapters, and libraries were gel-purified between 200 and 400 bp. Libraries carried internal 6-nucleotide barcodes used for demultiplexing. The libraries were sequenced on an Illumina MiSeq using 2x220 or 2x250 nucleotide paired-end reads. The paper's processing steps were these. Paired reads were merged using FLASH 1.2.11 and aligned with BWA-MEM to the GRCh37 human genome, and TRA and TRB reads were then extracted. For V and J assignment, an IMGT-derived reference of cassette sequences and CDR3 motifs that included pseudogenes was used. Reads were translated in three frames, and productive CDR3s were defined as those with a C...FGXG motif and no stop codons. Unique combinations of V-J cassette pair and CDR3 amino acid sequence were defined as clonotypes. Filtering of reads was based on Hamming distance, with the threshold set by the sequence error rate of each sample in mapped regions. TCRdb trimmed public reads at Q25 via fastp, called clones via MiXCR and kept in-frame beta chains. Rows with one shared CDR3 protein collapse into an entry with the most common genes and DNA. The V and J calls and clone size are TCRdb's, not the authors'. The sample data list some 40,000 distinct CDR3 sequences, and 20% to 25% of these were observed just once. Of the sample, roughly 6% is held by the ten largest clones.

The TCR comes from a human donor with low-grade glioma or glioblastoma, undergoing nonglioma brain surgery, or in good health (not recorded which). Sequencing input: glioma tissue, nonneoplastic brain tissue, or PBMCs (not recorded which). The rearrangement combines TRBV7-3 with TRBJ2-2, with the D segment identity uncertain. The CDR3 has the sequence CASRLDSANTGELFF. The DNA sequence follows: TGTGCCAGCAGGCTTGACTCCGCGAACACCGGGGAGCTGTTTTTT.